The 6 T cell receptor beta chains reported below all come from one sample, sequenced in a study of blood T cell repertoires in COVID-19. Clones were read by immunoSEQ multiplex PCR, and TCRdb kept only the in-frame ones, dropping some. The table has approximately 260,000 clones, 70% to 85% seen once. The specimen sequenced was peripheral blood. These receptor sequences come from a woman aged 80 or over with acute or convalescent COVID-19.

V and J are TRBV7-3 and TRBJ2-2, with TRBD1 as a possible D gene (5 bases). This CDR3 spans 18 amino acids. In germline, CDR1 is SGHTA, CDR2 FQGTGA. The V gene lost 1 base and the J gene lost 3 bases, with 18 bases spanning the gap. The CDR3 spells CASSLRAGKLRDTGELFF. The DNA of the CDR3 is TGTGCCAGCAGCTTAAGGGCAGGGAAGCTACGGGACACCGGGGAGCTGTTTTTT.

The rearrangement uses TRBV19 and TRBJ1-2; no reliable D call. Looked up from germline, CDR1 is LNHDA and CDR2 is SQIVND (reference sequence). The CDR3 is 13 amino acids. Trimming left V 0 bases short and J 4 bases short, with 6 bases between. CDR3 region: CASSIEGFYGYTF. The DNA for the CDR3 is TGTGCCAGTAGTATAGAGGGCTTCTATGGCTACACCTTC.

This chain joins TRBV28 and TRBJ1-1; a possible D gene is TRBD1 (6 bases). Between the trimmed V and J ends, which lost 8 bases and 1 base, there was a span of 11 bases. CDR3 length equals 13 residues. Germline assignment: CDR1 MDHEN and CDR2 SYDVKM. The CDR3 DNA is TGTGCCAGCTATGGGGGCCCGAACACTGAAGCTTTCTTT. It codes for CASYGGPNTEAFF.

This chain joins TRBV6-5 and TRBJ1-5, with a weak D call TRBD1 (6 bases). The CDR3 sequence is 15 residues long. The germline V and J ends were trimmed by 2 bases and 7 bases, with 15 bases remaining between them. The germline gives CDR1 MNHEY, CDR2 SVGAGI. The CDR3 here is CASSYDGEGGQPQHF. The CDR3 nucleotides are TGTGCCAGCAGTTACGACGGGGAGGGGGGCCAGCCCCAGCATTTT.

This clone was seen once. The V and J genes are TRBV7-9 and TRBJ2-7; tentatively, D is TRBD2 (6 bases). This CDR3 is built from 19 residues. Trimming left V 1 base short and J 2 bases short, with 24 bases between. CDR1 and CDR2 from the germline V gene are SEHNR and FQNEAQ (reference sequence). For the CDR3, the DNA is TGTGCCAGCAGCTTAGGGGGTCGGGGCGGGGCCCGCCATACCTACGAGCAGTACTTC. Its protein is CASSLGGRGGARHTYEQYF.

This rearrangement joins TRBV6-6 to TRBJ1-5, with TRBD1 matching 7 bases. The germline gives CDR1 MNHNY, CDR2 SVGAGI (reference sequence). The V gene end was trimmed by 8 bases and the J gene end by 5 bases; junction bases not matched to a gene: 6. The CDR3 has 13 residues. The CDR3 DNA is TGTGCCAGCCAGGACAGGATGGATCAGCCCCAGCATTTT. Protein product: CASQDRMDQPQHF.